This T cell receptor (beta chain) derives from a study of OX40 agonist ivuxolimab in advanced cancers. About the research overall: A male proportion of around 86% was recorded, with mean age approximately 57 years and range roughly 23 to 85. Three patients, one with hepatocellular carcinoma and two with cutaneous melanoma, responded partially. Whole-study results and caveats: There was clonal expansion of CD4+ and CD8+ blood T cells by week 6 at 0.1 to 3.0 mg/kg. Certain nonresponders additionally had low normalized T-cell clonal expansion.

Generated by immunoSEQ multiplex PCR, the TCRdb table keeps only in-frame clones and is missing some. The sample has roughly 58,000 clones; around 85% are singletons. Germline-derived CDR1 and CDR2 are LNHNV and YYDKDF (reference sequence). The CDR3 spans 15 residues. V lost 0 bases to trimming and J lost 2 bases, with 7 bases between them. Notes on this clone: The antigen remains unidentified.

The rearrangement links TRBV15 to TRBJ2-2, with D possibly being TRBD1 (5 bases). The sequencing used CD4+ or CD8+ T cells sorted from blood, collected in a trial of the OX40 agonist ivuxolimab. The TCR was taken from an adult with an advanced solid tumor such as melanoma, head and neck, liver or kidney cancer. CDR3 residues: CATSREDTNTGELFF. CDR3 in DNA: TGTGCCACCAGCAGAGAGGACACCAACACCGGGGAGCTGTTTTTT. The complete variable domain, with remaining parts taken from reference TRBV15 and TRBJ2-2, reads DAMVIQNPRYQVTQFGKPVTLSCSQTLNHNVMYWYQQKSSQAPKLLFHYYDKDFNNEADTPDNFQSRRPNTSFCFLDIRSPGLGDTAMYLCATSREDTNTGELFFGEGSRLTVL.